The clone carrying this T cell receptor (beta chain) has just one count. Its antigen is not known. The record originates from a study of immune evolution from preneoplasia to lung adenocarcinoma. Study-wide findings and caveats: Normal lung had highest clonality; later lesions appeared denser, more diverse.

Here immunoSEQ multiplex PCR was the method, and the copy in TCRdb shows in-frame clones only, minus some. Of approximately 5,300 clones listed, 70% to 80% were seen once; the top ten hold less than 25%. From germline, CDR1 is MNHEY and CDR2 SVGAGI. The CDR3 runs 13 residues. After removal of 6 bases from V and 11 bases from J, the junction contained 10 bases not matched to a gene. H&E slides confirmed each diagnosis, reviewed by two pathologists independently. The rearrangement links TRBV6-5 to TRBJ1-1; 9 bases align to TRBD1. Source material: FFPE adjacent normal lung tissue. The sequence was collected from a person aged 60 to 85 with lung adenocarcinoma. The CDR3 spells CASRLPGQGAAFF. The CDR3, as DNA: TGTGCCAGCAGGCTCCCGGGACAGGGTGCGGCTTTCTTT.